These 20 T cell receptor beta chains share one sample of origin, sequenced in a study of T-cell memory formation after mild COVID-19. TCRdb re-called the 5' RACE reads through MiXCR, storing one row per CDR3 protein. The data contain hundreds of thousands of distinct CDR3 sequences, roughly an eighth of them singletons. The specimen sequenced was PBMCs or a T cell subset sorted from them (not recorded which). The receptor set was obtained from a young man who had mild COVID-19 (a few samples of this study predate the infection). Cell type and time point are not known.

The V call is TRBV29-1, the J call TRBJ2-3, with 7 nucleotides matching TRBD2. J gave up 4 bases and V 1 base, and 5 bases lay outside the gene matches. The CDR3 has 14 residues. In germline, CDR1 is SQVTM, CDR2 ANQGSEA. This CDR3 reads CSVEVGRGSDTQYF. CDR3 nucleotide sequence: TGCAGCGTTGAAGTGGGGCGGGGGTCAGATACGCAGTATTTT.

The chain employs TRBV16 and TRBJ1-3, with TRBD1 matching 11 bases. V shed 4 bases, J shed 1 base, and the junction held 6 bases outside the gene matches. The germline CDR1 and CDR2 sequences are KGHSY and FQNENV. The length of the CDR3 is 17 residues. The CDR3 spells CASSPSGQGVSGNTIYF. The CDR3 DNA is TGTGCCAGCAGCCCGTCGGGACAGGGGGTTTCTGGAAACACCATATATTTT.

CDR3: CAIRDPGQGVEQYV. The CDR3 DNA reads TGTGCCATCAGGGATCCGGGACAGGGTGTCGAGCAGTACGTC. The V and J genes are TRBV10-3 and TRBJ2-7; 9 nucleotides match TRBD1. Germline CDR1 ENHRY, CDR2 SYGVKD. Trimming at V came to 6 bases and at J to 6 bases, leaving 9 bases not matched to a gene. This CDR3 spans 14 amino acids.

V and J are TRBV6-2 or TRBV6-3 and TRBJ1-5, with no clear D. The ends were cut back, 5 bases at V and 7 bases at J, with 15 bases in the middle. Germline V lookup: CDR1 MNHEY, CDR2 SVGEGT. CDR3 length equals 14 residues. The CDR3 coding sequence is TGTGCCAGCAGTCCCGCCAGGACGGGACAGCCCCAGCATTTT. Its translation is CASSPARTGQPQHF.

This clonotype was seen a handful of times. The chain has TRBV4-3 and TRBJ1-3; the D is unclear. Germline-derived CDR1 and CDR2 are LGHNA and YSLEER. V dropped 5 bases and J dropped 2 bases, with 19 bases sitting between them. There are 17 residues in the CDR3. The CDR3 reads CASSLFQAAAAGNTIYF. Written as DNA, the CDR3 is TGCGCCAGCAGCTTGTTTCAAGCGGCAGCGGCTGGAAACACCATATATTTT.

This clonotype was seen only a few times. The chain combines TRBV7-2 with TRBJ2-2; possible D gene TRBD2, 6 bases. The germline CDR1 and CDR2 sequences are SGHTA and FQGNSA. Trimming shortened V by 5 bases and J by 4 bases, and 14 bases separated the two germline ends. This CDR3 has 15 residues. DNA for the CDR3: TGTGCCAGCAGCCGCAGACTAGGCGGCACCGGGGAGCTGTTTTTT. Its protein product is CASSRRLGGTGELFF.

This clonotype was picked up many times. The rearrangement links TRBV20-1 to TRBJ2-3, with 7 nucleotides matching TRBD2. This CDR3 spans 13 amino acids. The germline CDR1 and CDR2 sequences are DFQATT and SNEGSKA (reference sequence). The J segment lost 3 bases and the V segment lost 6 bases, leaving 6 bases of the junction unmatched. CDR3 nucleotide sequence: TGCAGTGCCGAGCGGGGAGCTACAGATACGCAGTATTTT. Translated, it gives CSAERGATDTQYF.

This clonotype has a count of ten or more. The chain employs TRBV9 and TRBJ2-2; D not certain. This CDR3 region has 15 residues. Looked up from germline, CDR1 is SGDLS and CDR2 is YYNGEE. Trimming stripped 0 bases from V and 1 base from J, with 7 bases between. The CDR3 region has the DNA TGTGCCAGCAGCGTAGCCAAGGGGAACACCGGGGAGCTGTTTTTT. Protein product: CASSVAKGNTGELFF.

The chain joins TRBV11-1 to TRBJ2-6, with 8 nucleotides matching TRBD2. The CDR3 is 17 residues long. V shed 1 base and J 0 bases; nucleotides not matched to a gene: 2. Germline lookup yields CDR1 SGHAT and CDR2 FQDESV (reference sequence). CDR3 in amino acids: CASSLGTSSSGANVLTF. CDR3 bases: TGTGCCAGCAGCTTAGGGACTAGCAGCTCTGGGGCCAACGTCCTGACTTTC.

This clonotype was seen ten or more times. The chain links TRBV18 to TRBJ2-6; D not certain. V was trimmed by 2 bases and J by 0 bases, leaving 5 bases between them. Germline CDR1 is KGHSH and CDR2 is LQKENI. This CDR3 spans 15 amino acids. This chain's CDR3 is CASSPRTSGANVLTF. The CDR3 DNA follows: TGTGCCAGCTCACCAAGGACCTCTGGGGCCAACGTCCTGACTTTC.

The chain joins TRBV4-1 to TRBJ2-1, with 11 bases fitting TRBD2. V was clipped by 6 bases and J by 3 bases; unmatched bases: 4. CDR1 is MGHRA, CDR2 YSYEKL, per germline. The CDR3 consists of 15 residues. In DNA, the CDR3 is TGCGCCAGCAGACGCACTAGCGGGGGCTACAATGAGCAGTTCTTC. The encoded protein is CASRRTSGGYNEQFF.

CDR3 loop: CASRLGGGPSTDTQYF. DNA for the CDR3: TGTGCCAGCAGGTTGGGGGGAGGGCCTAGCACAGATACGCAGTATTTT. This chain connects TRBV7-2 to TRBJ2-3; 7 bases are a match to TRBD2. CDR1 is SGHTA and CDR2 is FQGNSA in the germline V gene. The V and J ends lost 6 bases and 0 bases, in that order; junction bases with no gene match: 9. The CDR3 spans 16 residues.

The V call is TRBV19, the J call TRBJ2-7; perhaps TRBD1 as D (5 bases). The CDR3 contains 17 residues. Trimming shortened V by 1 base and J by 1 base, and 17 bases separated the two germline ends. Germline values: CDR1 LNHDA, CDR2 SQIVND (reference sequence). The CDR3 sequence is CASSIGGHTVGSYEQYF. The DNA of the CDR3 is TGTGCCAGTAGTATAGGAGGACACACCGTGGGGTCCTACGAGCAGTACTTC.

There are a few counts of this clonotype. J is TRBJ2-3 and V is TRBV7-3; a weak D match, TRBD2 (5 bases). Germline CDR1 and CDR2: SGHTA and FQGTGA. The CDR3 totals 14 residues. The ends were cut back, 2 bases at V and 3 bases at J, with 9 bases in the middle. CDR3 nucleotides: TGTGCCAGCAGCTTAGCTAGCCAGACAGATACGCAGTATTTT. This codes for CASSLASQTDTQYF.

The rearrangement links TRBV7-3 to TRBJ2-2; 13 bases are a match to TRBD2. Losses at the gene ends were 5 bases for V and 5 bases for J; bases not matched to a gene: 8. The CDR3 is 17 residues long. CDR1 and CDR2 (germline): SGHTA, FQGTGA. This CDR3 reads CASSPTSGGAGTGELFF. For the CDR3, the DNA is TGTGCCAGCAGCCCTACTAGCGGGGGGGCTGGGACCGGGGAGCTGTTTTTT. Full variable domain (missing parts from reference TRBV7-3 and TRBJ2-2): GAGVSQTPSNKVTEKGKYVELRCDPISGHTALYWYRQSLGQGPEFLIYFQGTGAADDSGLPNDRFFAVRPEGSVSTLKIQRTERGDSAVYLCASSPTSGGAGTGELFFGEGSRLTVL.

This chain connects TRBV11-2 to TRBJ2-7; D ambiguous. V shed 3 bases and J shed 7 bases, with 7 bases lying between them. Germline values: CDR1 SGHAT, CDR2 FQNNGV. The CDR3 runs to 11 residues. The chain's CDR3 is CASSFLGEQYV. CDR3 bases: TGTGCCAGCAGCTTCTTAGGTGAGCAGTACGTC.

There are many counts of this clonotype. The chain has TRBV4-1 and TRBJ2-3; D is unclear. V lost 1 base, J lost 3 bases, and 8 bases lay in between. The CDR3 length is 14 residues. CDR1 MGHRA and CDR2 YSYEKL come from the germline V gene. The CDR3 DNA reads as TGCGCCAGCAGCCAAGGGGCTGGGACAGATACGCAGTATTTT. Residues: CASSQGAGTDTQYF.

The rearrangement links TRBV7-9 to TRBJ2-5; D is uncertain. This CDR3 has 12 amino acids. Germline values: CDR1 SEHNR, CDR2 FQNEAQ (reference sequence). With 2 bases removed from V and 5 bases from J, the gap between germline ends came to 6 bases. This CDR3 reads CASSLIMETQYF. For the CDR3, the DNA is TGTGCCAGCAGCTTAATAATGGAGACCCAGTACTTC.

This clonotype was recorded once. The genes are TRBV12-3 or TRBV12-4 and TRBJ1-1; TRBD1 is a possible D gene (5 bases). The V end was cut by 3 bases, the J end by 6 bases, with 8 bases between. The CDR3 runs to 12 residues. The CDR3 nucleotides are TGTGCCAGCAGTTTTTCAGGGCCTGAAGCTTTCTTT. This sequence encodes CASSFSGPEAFF.

The chain couples TRBV24-1 to TRBJ2-7; no reliable D call. CDR1 and CDR2 (germline): KGHDR, SFDVKD. The CDR3 has 14 residues. Trimming shortened V by 11 bases and J by 5 bases, and 21 bases separated the two germline ends. The CDR3 sequence is CAKSGIVGEDEQYF. The CDR3 DNA reads as TGTGCCAAAAGTGGGATTGTCGGTGAGGACGAGCAGTACTTC.